The present TCR beta chain was sequenced within a study of identifying expanded T cells in peripheral blood. TCRdb's copy holds only in-frame clones and misses some; the assay was immunoSEQ multiplex PCR. The repertoire has around 100,000 clones, around 88% of them found once; the top ten carry 17%. From germline, CDR1 is SGHDT and CDR2 YYEEEE. V dropped 2 bases and J dropped 8 bases, with 6 bases sitting between them. The CDR3 contains 11 residues. This TCR derives from a person aged 18 to 75 in good health. This sequence joins TRBV5-6 and TRBJ2-3, with D possibly TRBD1 on 6 matching bases. Input material: blood. Written as DNA, the CDR3 is TGTGCCAGCAGCTTCAGGGGTACGCAGTATTTT. Translated: CASSFRGTQYF. Combining the CDR3 with reference TRBV5-6 and TRBJ2-3 gives the whole variable domain DAGVTQSPTHLIKTRGQQVTLRCSPKSGHDTVSWYQQALGQGPQFIFQYYEEEERQRGNFPDRFSGHQFPNYSSELNVNALLLGDSALYLCASSFRGTQYFGPGTRLTVL.